This T cell receptor beta chain was identified during a study of beta chain features in type 1 diabetes. Central memory, naive, regulatory and stem cell-like memory CD4+ cells were sorted by CD45RO/CCR7/CD25/CD127/CD95/CD27. Populations isolated by sorting all had purity greater than 95%. Comments on this clone: The antigen is unknown.

Study-wide results and caveats: Relative to healthy donors, patients appeared to have naive, central memory and Treg TCRB repertoires that were more similar. A definitive answer on HLA type influencing TCRB rearrangement was not reached here. Moderate yet significant TCRB CDR3 shortening was seen in Type 1 diabetes patients in all four CD4+ subsets.

CDR3 length equals 16 residues. Germline V lookup: CDR1 KGHSH, CDR2 LQKENI. The junction had 13 bases not matched to a gene; V was cut back by 5 bases and J by 7 bases. Sequencing targeted expressed TCRB transcripts, as all isolated RNA had been reverse transcribed. Repertoires were generated with immunoSEQ multiplex PCR, while TCRdb's copy carries only in-frame clones and drops some. This sample carries 300,000 or so clones, approximately 13% of them seen once, and the ten largest clones take over 0.014%. This TCR derives from a woman aged 18 to 35 with type 1 diabetes. The chain has TRBV18 and TRBJ2-2; TRBD1 matches 7 bases. Material: naive CD4+ T cells from blood. CDR3 bases: TGTGCCAGCTCATCGGGACAGCCCGTACTTTTCGGGGAGCTGTTTTTT. Amino acid sequence: CASSSGQPVLFGELFF.